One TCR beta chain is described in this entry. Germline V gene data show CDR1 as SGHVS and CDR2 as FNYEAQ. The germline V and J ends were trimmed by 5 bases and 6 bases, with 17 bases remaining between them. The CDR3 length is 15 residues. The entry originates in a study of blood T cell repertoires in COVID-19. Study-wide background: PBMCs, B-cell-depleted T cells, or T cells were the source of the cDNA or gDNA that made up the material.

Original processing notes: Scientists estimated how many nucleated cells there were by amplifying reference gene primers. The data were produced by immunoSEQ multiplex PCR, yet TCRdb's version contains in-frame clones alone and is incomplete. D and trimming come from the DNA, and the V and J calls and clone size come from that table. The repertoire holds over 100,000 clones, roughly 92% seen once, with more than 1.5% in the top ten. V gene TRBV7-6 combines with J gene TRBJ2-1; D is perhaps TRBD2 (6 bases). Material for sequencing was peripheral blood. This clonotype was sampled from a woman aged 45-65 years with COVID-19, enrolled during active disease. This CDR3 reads CASSPRAGRPNEQFF. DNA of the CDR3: TGTGCCAGCAGCCCCCGGGCGGGACGCCCCAATGAGCAGTTCTTC.